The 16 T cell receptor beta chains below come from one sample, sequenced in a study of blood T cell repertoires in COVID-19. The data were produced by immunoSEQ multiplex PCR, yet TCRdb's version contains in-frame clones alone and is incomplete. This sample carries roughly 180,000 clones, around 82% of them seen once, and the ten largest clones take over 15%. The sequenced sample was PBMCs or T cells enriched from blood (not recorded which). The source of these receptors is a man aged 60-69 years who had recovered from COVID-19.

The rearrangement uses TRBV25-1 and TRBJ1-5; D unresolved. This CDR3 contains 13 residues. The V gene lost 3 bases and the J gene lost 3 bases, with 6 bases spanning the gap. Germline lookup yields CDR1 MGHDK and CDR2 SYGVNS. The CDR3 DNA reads TGTGCCAGCAGTGAGGGCACCAATCAGCCCCAGCATTTT. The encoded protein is CASSEGTNQPQHF.

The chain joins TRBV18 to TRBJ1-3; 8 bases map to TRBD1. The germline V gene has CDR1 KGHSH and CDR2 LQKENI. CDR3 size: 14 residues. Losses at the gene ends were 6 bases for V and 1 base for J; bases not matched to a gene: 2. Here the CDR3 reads CASSDRGSGNTIYF. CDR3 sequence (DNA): TGTGCCAGCTCCGACAGGGGTTCTGGAAACACCATATATTTT.

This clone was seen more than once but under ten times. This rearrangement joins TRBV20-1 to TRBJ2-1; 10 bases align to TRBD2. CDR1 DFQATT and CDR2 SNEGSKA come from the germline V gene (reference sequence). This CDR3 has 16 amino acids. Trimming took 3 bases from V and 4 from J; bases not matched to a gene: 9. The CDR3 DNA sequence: TGCAGTGCTAGTCCTCTAGCGGGAGATCGGTACAATGAGCAGTTCTTC. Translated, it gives CSASPLAGDRYNEQFF.

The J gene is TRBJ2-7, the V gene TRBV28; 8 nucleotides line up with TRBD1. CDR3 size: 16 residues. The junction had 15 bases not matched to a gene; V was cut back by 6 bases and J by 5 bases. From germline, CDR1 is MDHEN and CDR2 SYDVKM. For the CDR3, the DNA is TGTGCCAGCAGCCCCCCCTCCCGGACAGGGACCGACGAGCAGTACTTC. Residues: CASSPPSRTGTDEQYF.

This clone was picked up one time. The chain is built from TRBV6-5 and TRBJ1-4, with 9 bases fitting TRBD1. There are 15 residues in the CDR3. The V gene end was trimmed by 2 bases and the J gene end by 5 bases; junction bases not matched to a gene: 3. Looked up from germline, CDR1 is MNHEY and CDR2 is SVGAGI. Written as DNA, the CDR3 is TGTGCCAGCAGTTACGCCGGGACAGGGAATGAAAAACTGTTTTTT. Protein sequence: CASSYAGTGNEKLFF.

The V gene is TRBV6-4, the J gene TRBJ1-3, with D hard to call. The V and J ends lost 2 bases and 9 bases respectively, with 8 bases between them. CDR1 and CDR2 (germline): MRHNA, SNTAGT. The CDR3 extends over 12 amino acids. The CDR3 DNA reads TGTGCCAGCAGTGACGGAAGCGGCACCATATATTTT. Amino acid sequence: CASSDGSGTIYF.

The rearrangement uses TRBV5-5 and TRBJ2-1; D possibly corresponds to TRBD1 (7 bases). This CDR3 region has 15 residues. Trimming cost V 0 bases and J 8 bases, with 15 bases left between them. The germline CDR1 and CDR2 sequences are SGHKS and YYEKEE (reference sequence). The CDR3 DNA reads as TGTGCCAGCAGCTTGGACAGGGGAGGAGGCTATGAGCAGTTCTTC. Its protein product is CASSLDRGGGYEQFF.

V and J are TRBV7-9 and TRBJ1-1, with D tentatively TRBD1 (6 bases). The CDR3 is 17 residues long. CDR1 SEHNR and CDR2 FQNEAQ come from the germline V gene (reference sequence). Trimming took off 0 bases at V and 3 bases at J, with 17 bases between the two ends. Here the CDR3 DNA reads TGTGCCAGCAGCTTAGCAGAATTCGGGGGGCCTGACACTGAAGCTTTCTTT. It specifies CASSLAEFGGPDTEAFF.

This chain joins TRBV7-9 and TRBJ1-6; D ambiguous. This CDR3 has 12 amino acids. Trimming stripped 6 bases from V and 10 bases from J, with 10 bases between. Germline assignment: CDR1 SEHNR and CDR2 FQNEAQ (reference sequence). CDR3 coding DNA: TGTGCCAGCAGTCGGGGTGAATCACCCCTCCACTTT. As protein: CASSRGESPLHF.

The CDR3 bases are TGTGCCAGTAGTATTTCGGGGAGCTACGAGCAGTACTTC. Translation: CASSISGSYEQYF. The V gene is TRBV19, the J gene TRBJ2-7; D perhaps matches TRBD2 (5 bases). CDR3 length equals 13 residues. The germline CDR1 and CDR2 sequences are LNHDA and SQIVND (reference sequence). V lost 3 bases and J 3 bases, leaving 9 bases between the germline ends.

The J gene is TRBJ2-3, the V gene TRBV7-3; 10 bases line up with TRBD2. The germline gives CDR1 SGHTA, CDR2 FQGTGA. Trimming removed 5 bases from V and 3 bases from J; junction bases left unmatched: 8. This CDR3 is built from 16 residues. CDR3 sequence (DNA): TGTGCCAGCAGCCCCGGGACTAGCGTTTCGACAGATACGCAGTATTTT. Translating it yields CASSPGTSVSTDTQYF. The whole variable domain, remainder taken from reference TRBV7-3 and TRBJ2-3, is GAGVSQTPSNKVTEKGKYVELRCDPISGHTALYWYRQSLGQGPEFLIYFQGTGAADDSGLPNDRFFAVRPEGSVSTLKIQRTERGDSAVYLCASSPGTSVSTDTQYFGPGTRLTVL.

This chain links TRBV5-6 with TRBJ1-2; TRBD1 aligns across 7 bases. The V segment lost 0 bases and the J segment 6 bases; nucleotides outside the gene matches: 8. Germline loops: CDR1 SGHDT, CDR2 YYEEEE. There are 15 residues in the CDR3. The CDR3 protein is CASSLETGLYNGYTF. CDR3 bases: TGTGCCAGCAGCTTGGAGACAGGGTTGTACAATGGCTACACCTTC. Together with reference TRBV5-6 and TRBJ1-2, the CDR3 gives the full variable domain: DAGVTQSPTHLIKTRGQQVTLRCSPKSGHDTVSWYQQALGQGPQFIFQYYEEEERQRGNFPDRFSGHQFPNYSSELNVNALLLGDSALYLCASSLETGLYNGYTFGSGTRLTVV.

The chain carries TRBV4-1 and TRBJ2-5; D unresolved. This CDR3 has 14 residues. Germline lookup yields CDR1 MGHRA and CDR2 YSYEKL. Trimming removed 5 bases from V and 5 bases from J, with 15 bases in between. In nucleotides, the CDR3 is TGCGCCAGCAGCTCATACTTGCTCCGGGAGACCCAGTACTTC. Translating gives CASSSYLLRETQYF.

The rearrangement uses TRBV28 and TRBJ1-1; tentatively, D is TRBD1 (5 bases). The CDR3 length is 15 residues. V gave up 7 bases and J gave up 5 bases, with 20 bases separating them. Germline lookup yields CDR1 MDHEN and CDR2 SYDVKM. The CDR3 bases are TGTGCCAGCACTCCGCGGGGGGGGAGGCCGACTGAAGCTTTCTTT. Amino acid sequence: CASTPRGGRPTEAFF.

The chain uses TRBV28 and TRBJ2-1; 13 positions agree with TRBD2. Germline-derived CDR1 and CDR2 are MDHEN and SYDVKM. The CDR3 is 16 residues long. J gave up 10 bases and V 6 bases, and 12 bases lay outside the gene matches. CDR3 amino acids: CASSLTGLAGAREQFF. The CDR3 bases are TGTGCCAGCAGCCTGACTGGACTAGCGGGAGCTAGAGAGCAGTTCTTC. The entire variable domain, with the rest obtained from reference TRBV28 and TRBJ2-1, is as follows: DVKVTQSSRYLVKRTGEKVFLECVQDMDHENMFWYRQDPGLGLRLIYFSYDVKMKEKGDIPEGYSVSREKKERFSLILESASTNQTSMYLCASSLTGLAGAREQFFGPGTRLTVL.

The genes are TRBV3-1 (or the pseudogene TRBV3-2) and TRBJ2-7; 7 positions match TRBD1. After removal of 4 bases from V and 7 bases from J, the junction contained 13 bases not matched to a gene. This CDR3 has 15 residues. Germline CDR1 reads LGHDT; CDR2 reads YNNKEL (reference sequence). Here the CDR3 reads CASSPDTGAVWEQYF. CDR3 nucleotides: TGTGCCAGCAGCCCTGATACAGGGGCCGTATGGGAGCAGTACTTC.